This T cell receptor (beta chain) was recorded in a study of radiation and T cells in renal cell carcinoma. Study at large: Nephrectomy followed 15 Gy stereotactic body radiation by 4 weeks. Whole-study results and caveats: In blood, top tumor clones expanded by 2 weeks, shrinking by 4.

The method was immunoSEQ multiplex PCR; TCRdb's version includes in-frame clones alone and lacks a portion of them. The profile shows about 140,000 clones, over 80% of them singletons. About this clone: Its target is unknown.

The germline V gene has CDR1 SGHTA and CDR2 FQGNSA. CDR3 length: 12 amino acids. Trimming stripped 5 bases from V and 9 bases from J, with 13 bases between. The time point is: baseline pretreatment blood. Treatment meaning: 15 Gy SBRT to primary tumor, nephrectomy 4 weeks later. Radiation-treated patients gave blood at baseline, week 2 and week 4. This renal cell carcinoma was of the clear cell type. The clonotype comes from a woman between 45 and 60 years old with renal cell carcinoma. The V call is TRBV7-2, the J call TRBJ2-5; the D gene is possibly TRBD2 (6 bases). Here the sequenced sample was blood, taken from a patient whose treatment included radiotherapy and nephrectomy. The CDR3: CASSHRGGAQYF. DNA for the CDR3: TGTGCCAGCAGCCACCGCGGCGGGGCCCAGTACTTC.